The 30 T cell receptor beta chains below all came from one sample that was sequenced in a study of blood T cell repertoires in COVID-19. The repertoire was sequenced with immunoSEQ multiplex PCR; TCRdb's copy has only in-frame clones and lacks some. This repertoire shows about 280,000 clones, approximately 86% found once; its top ten account for about an eighth. Sequencing was done on a sample of peripheral blood. The receptors stem from a woman between 65 and 79 years old with COVID-19, enrolled during active disease.

The rearrangement uses TRBV5-4 and TRBJ2-3; 9 nucleotides line up with TRBD2. The CDR3 consists of 16 residues. Trimming took 1 base from V and 5 from J; bases not matched to a gene: 8. CDR1 is SGHNT and CDR2 is YYREEE in the germline V gene (reference sequence). In DNA, the CDR3 is TGTGCCAGCAGCTTGAGAAGCGGGGGGAGGCAAGATACGCAGTATTTT. Translated, it gives CASSLRSGGRQDTQYF.

The chain uses TRBV5-6 and TRBJ1-1; TRBD1 is a possible D gene (5 bases). CDR3 size: 15 residues. Germline V gene sequence: CDR1 SGHDT, CDR2 YYEEEE. V gave up 0 bases and J gave up 1 base, with 10 bases separating them. CDR3 residues: CASSLEGQQNTEAFF. The DNA of the CDR3 is TGTGCCAGCAGCTTGGAGGGGCAGCAGAACACTGAAGCTTTCTTT.

This clone has at least ten counts. The chain has TRBV10-3 and TRBJ1-1; a possible D gene is TRBD1 (5 bases). The CDR3 runs 15 residues. With 4 bases removed from V and 3 bases from J, the gap between germline ends came to 15 bases. Germline V gives CDR1 ENHRY, CDR2 SYGVKD. CDR3 protein: CAISALRGEDTEAFF. The CDR3 bases are TGTGCCATCAGTGCACTCCGGGGGGAGGACACTGAAGCTTTCTTT.

V and J are TRBV18 and TRBJ1-5; 9 nucleotides align to TRBD1. The CDR3 runs 15 residues. Germline V gene sequence: CDR1 KGHSH, CDR2 LQKENI. Trimming cost V 6 bases and J 6 bases; bases outside gene matches: 9. The DNA of the CDR3 is TGTGCCAGCTCGCCCGGGACAGGGTTGAGTCAGCCCCAGCATTTT. It codes for CASSPGTGLSQPQHF.

V and J are TRBV6-5 and TRBJ1-1; tentative D call: TRBD1 (5 bases). The CDR3 length is 13 residues. The germline V gene encodes CDR1 MNHEY and CDR2 SVGAGI. The germline V and J ends were trimmed by 7 bases and 1 base, with 10 bases remaining between them. DNA for the CDR3: TGTGCCAGCACCAAAGGACAGAACACTGAAGCTTTCTTT. Amino acid sequence: CASTKGQNTEAFF.

V is TRBV12-3 or TRBV12-4 and J is TRBJ1-2; tentative D call: TRBD1 (6 bases). CDR3 length equals 13 residues. Trimming took off 4 bases at V and 0 bases at J, with 6 bases between the two ends. The CDR3 DNA is TGTGCCAGCAGTTGGGACACTAACTATGGCTACACCTTC. It encodes CASSWDTNYGYTF.

This clone was counted only a few times. J is TRBJ1-1 and V is TRBV11-1; D unresolved. Deletions cut 3 bases from V and 5 bases from J, with 10 bases between. The germline gives CDR1 SGHAT, CDR2 FQDESV (reference sequence). The CDR3 contains 13 residues. The CDR3: CASSFVVSTEAFF. In DNA form, the CDR3 reads TGTGCCAGCAGCTTCGTTGTGAGTACTGAAGCTTTCTTT.

V gene TRBV7-9 combines with J gene TRBJ2-7; tentatively, D is TRBD1 (5 bases). From germline, CDR1 is SEHNR and CDR2 FQNEAQ (reference sequence). The V and J ends lost 8 bases and 6 bases respectively, with 11 bases between them. This CDR3 region has 11 residues. CDR3 coding DNA: TGTGCCAGCGGCCCAGGGATCGAGCAGTACTTC. Amino acid sequence: CASGPGIEQYF.

This sequence joins TRBV5-1 and TRBJ1-6, with a tentative D call TRBD1 (5 bases). Trimming pared 6 bases from V and 8 bases from J, leaving 15 bases between. Germline values: CDR1 SGHRS, CDR2 YFSETQ. The CDR3 consists of 14 residues. The CDR3 sequence: CASKNQGGDSPLHF. The CDR3, as DNA: TGCGCCAGCAAGAATCAGGGAGGGGATTCACCCCTCCACTTT.

V is TRBV27 and J is TRBJ1-1; possibly TRBD1 for D (6 bases). This CDR3 contains 14 residues. CDR1 is MNHEY, CDR2 SMNVEV, per germline (reference sequence). Trimming pared 2 bases from V and 6 bases from J, leaving 13 bases between. The CDR3 bases are TGTGCCAGCAGTTTAGCAGGGGTTGGGGCTGAAGCTTTCTTT. The encoded protein is CASSLAGVGAEAFF.

This chain connects TRBV5-4 to TRBJ1-2; 8 nucleotides match TRBD1. The length of the CDR3 is 16 residues. CDR1 is SGHNT, CDR2 YYREEE, per germline (reference sequence). Trimming took 3 bases from V and 3 from J; bases not matched to a gene: 10. Written as DNA, the CDR3 is TGTGCCAGCAGCTCAAAGACAGGGGATGCAGACTATGGCTACACCTTC. Protein: CASSSKTGDADYGYTF.

This sequence joins TRBV27 and TRBJ2-7; 8 bases match TRBD2. This CDR3 has 16 amino acids. Per germline, CDR1 MNHEY and CDR2 SMNVEV (reference sequence). Germline trimming cut 7 bases from V and 0 bases from J; bases unmatched to any gene: 11. CDR3 loop: CASTFYPGGASYEQYF. CDR3 DNA sequence: TGTGCCAGCACCTTCTACCCGGGGGGGGCCTCCTACGAGCAGTACTTC.

The V gene is TRBV30, the J gene TRBJ1-3; 10 nucleotides align to TRBD1. The CDR3 totals 14 residues. In germline, CDR1 is GTSNPN, CDR2 SVGIG (reference sequence). Germline trimming cut 3 bases from V and 7 bases from J; bases unmatched to any gene: 6. The CDR3 DNA is TGTGCCTGGAGGACGACAGGGGGCAGTAACACCATATATTTT. Its translation: CAWRTTGGSNTIYF. The full variable domain, in which reference TRBV30 and TRBJ1-3 provide the parts outside the CDR3, is SQTIHQWPATLVQPVGSPLSLECTVEGTSNPNLYWYRQAAGRGLQLLFYSVGIGQISSEVPQNLSASRPQDRQFILSSKKLLLSDSGFYLCAWRTTGGSNTIYFGEGSWLTVV.

The sample holds a few counts of this clone. J is TRBJ1-6 and V is TRBV4-2, with a tentative D call TRBD1 (5 bases). This CDR3 contains 15 residues. V lost 0 bases, J lost 10 bases, and 13 bases lay in between. Germline V lookup: CDR1 LGHNA, CDR2 YNFKEQ. The CDR3 DNA is TGTGCCAGCAGCCAAGATCAGGGATTGGAATCACCCCTCCACTTT. The encoded protein is CASSQDQGLESPLHF.

Only a few counts were recorded for this clone. This sequence joins TRBV19 and TRBJ2-2, with a tentative D call TRBD1 (5 bases). CDR1 is LNHDA and CDR2 is SQIVND in the germline V gene (reference sequence). V was trimmed by 2 bases and J by 1 base, leaving 8 bases between them. The CDR3 totals 15 residues. The CDR3 reads CASSILGQNTGELFF. Here the CDR3 DNA reads TGTGCCAGTAGTATACTGGGGCAGAACACCGGGGAGCTGTTTTTT.

V is TRBV20-1 and J is TRBJ1-1; D is undetermined. The CDR3 spans 8 residues. V was cut by 3 bases and J by 13 bases, with 6 bases left in between. The germline CDR1 and CDR2 sequences are DFQATT and SNEGSKA (reference sequence). This CDR3 is CSASGLFF. The CDR3 nucleotides are TGCAGTGCTAGCGGTCTTTTCTTT.

The chain uses TRBV11-2 and TRBJ2-2, with 12 bases aligning to TRBD1. The CDR3 covers 17 residues. Looked up from germline, CDR1 is SGHAT and CDR2 is FQNNGV. With 4 bases clipped from V and 7 bases from J, the junction kept 10 bases outside the gene matches. The CDR3 spells CASSSVPGQGASGELFF. In DNA form, the CDR3 reads TGTGCCAGCAGCTCAGTCCCGGGACAGGGGGCGAGCGGGGAGCTGTTTTTT.

The chain uses TRBV5-8 and TRBJ2-3, with TRBD1 matching over 9 bases. Germline CDR1 is SGHTS and CDR2 is YDEGEE. J lost 2 bases, V lost 3 bases, and 4 bases had no gene match. CDR3 size: 15 residues. The CDR3 sequence: CASSSGTGLTDTQYF. Here the CDR3 DNA reads TGTGCCAGCAGCTCCGGGACAGGGCTCACAGATACGCAGTATTTT.

The chain links TRBV6-5 to TRBJ1-2; 7 bases line up with TRBD1. The V gene end was trimmed by 5 bases and the J gene end by 4 bases; junction bases not matched to a gene: 7. The germline gives CDR1 MNHEY, CDR2 SVGAGI. CDR3 size: 14 residues. The CDR3 bases are TGTGCCAGCAGTACTCAACGGACAGGCTATGGCTACACCTTC. Translation gives CASSTQRTGYGYTF.

The V and J genes are TRBV7-2 and TRBJ1-5; D gene unclear. The V gene lost 1 base and the J gene lost 0 bases, with 13 bases spanning the gap. Germline V CDR1 and CDR2: SGHTA, FQGNSA. The CDR3 loop spans 17 amino acids. CDR3 DNA: TGTGCCAGCAGCTTAGTCTCACATATTAATAGCAATCAGCCCCAGCATTTT. Protein sequence: CASSLVSHINSNQPQHF. Based on the CDR3 plus reference TRBV7-2 and TRBJ1-5, the full variable domain is GAGVSQSPSNKVTEKGKDVELRCDPISGHTALYWYRQSLGQGLEFLIYFQGNSAPDKSGLPSDRFSAERTGGSVSTLTIQRTQQEDSAVYLCASSLVSHINSNQPQHFGDGTRLSIL.

This chain uses TRBV7-2 with TRBJ2-7; TRBD2 agrees at 7 bases. Germline CDR1 and CDR2: SGHTA and FQGNSA. The CDR3 is 15 residues long. Trimming took 8 bases from V and 3 from J; bases not matched to a gene: 13. CDR3: CASSHRSGENYEQYF. The CDR3 nucleotides are TGTGCCAGCTCCCATAGGAGCGGGGAAAACTACGAGCAGTACTTC.

This clone has a single count. V usage is TRBV7-9 and J usage is TRBJ1-4, with 8 bases fitting TRBD1. This CDR3 is built from 15 residues. J was trimmed by 2 bases and V by 5 bases; bases with no gene match: 4. Germline V gene sequence: CDR1 SEHNR, CDR2 FQNEAQ (reference sequence). The DNA of the CDR3 is TGTGCCAGCAGCGCCCGGACAGGGACTAATGAAAAACTGTTTTTT. This sequence encodes CASSARTGTNEKLFF.

The chain uses TRBV24-1 and TRBJ1-2, with TRBD1 identical over 9 bases. The CDR3 covers 14 residues. V shed 7 bases, J shed 3 bases, and the junction held 5 bases outside the gene matches. The V gene's germline CDR1 is KGHDR and CDR2 SFDVKD. The DNA of the CDR3 is TGTGCCACCAGAGGGACAGGGACGGACTATGGCTACACCTTC. Translation gives CATRGTGTDYGYTF.

The genes are TRBV24-1 and TRBJ2-5, with 9 bases fitting TRBD1. Trimming cost V 0 bases and J 4 bases; bases outside gene matches: 8. The CDR3 length is 17 residues. Germline V CDR1 and CDR2: KGHDR, SFDVKD. The chain's CDR3 is CATSDLGQDRGLETQYF. The DNA for the CDR3 is TGTGCCACCAGTGATTTGGGCCAGGACAGGGGATTAGAGACCCAGTACTTC.

The chain joins TRBV19 to TRBJ2-7; the match to TRBD2 covers 10 bases. The CDR3 extends over 14 amino acids. V lost 5 bases and J lost 7; bases outside the gene matches: 8. Germline V gene sequence: CDR1 LNHDA, CDR2 SQIVND (reference sequence). The CDR3 nucleotides are TGTGCCAGTAGTCCCCCGGGACTAGCGACAGAGCAGTACTTC. This encodes CASSPPGLATEQYF.

The V and J genes are TRBV5-6 and TRBJ2-2; D is ambiguous. Trimming took 0 bases from V and 5 from J, leaving 8 bases between them. CDR3 length equals 14 residues. CDR1 is SGHDT, CDR2 YYEEEE, per germline. The CDR3 DNA is TGTGCCAGCAGCTTGGGGAGTTTTACCGGGGAGCTGTTTTTT. It is translated as CASSLGSFTGELFF.

This clone appeared a few times. The rearrangement uses TRBV6-5 and TRBJ2-5; tentatively, D is TRBD1 (6 bases). The V end lost 10 bases, the J end lost 3 bases, and 18 bases lay between the germline ends. In germline, CDR1 is MNHEY, CDR2 SVGAGI. This CDR3 contains 14 residues. CDR3 nucleotide sequence: TGTGCCACCCGCAGGGGAATCTTTGAAGAGACCCAGTACTTC. Translating it yields CATRRGIFEETQYF.

V and J are TRBV30 and TRBJ2-5; 7 bases match TRBD1. In germline, CDR1 is GTSNPN, CDR2 SVGIG (reference sequence). Unmatched junction bases numbered 9, after V lost 3 bases and J lost 5 bases. CDR3 length equals 14 residues. This chain's CDR3 is CAWSETGLGETQYF. In DNA form, the CDR3 reads TGTGCCTGGAGCGAGACAGGGTTAGGGGAGACCCAGTACTTC.

V usage is TRBV5-1 and J usage is TRBJ1-4; D is uncertain. There are 15 residues in the CDR3. In germline, CDR1 is SGHRS, CDR2 YFSETQ. V lost 4 bases and J 7 bases, leaving 17 bases between the germline ends. CDR3 protein: CASSRTTGFGEKLFF. The CDR3 DNA sequence: TGCGCCAGCAGCAGAACAACGGGTTTCGGTGAAAAACTGTTTTTT. Together with reference TRBV5-1 and TRBJ1-4, the CDR3 gives the full variable domain: KAGVTQTPRYLIKTRGQQVTLSCSPISGHRSVSWYQQTPGQGLQFLFEYFSETQRNKGNFPGRFSGRQFSNSRSEMNVSTLELGDSALYLCASSRTTGFGEKLFFGSGTQLSVL.

The chain joins TRBV30 to TRBJ1-5; D not certain. The V end was cut by 1 base, the J end by 5 bases, with 9 bases between. Germline values: CDR1 GTSNPN, CDR2 SVGIG (reference sequence). This CDR3 region has 13 residues. Written as DNA, the CDR3 is TGTGCCTGGAGTGAGGCGGGAGATCAGCCCCAGCATTTT. Protein product: CAWSEAGDQPQHF.